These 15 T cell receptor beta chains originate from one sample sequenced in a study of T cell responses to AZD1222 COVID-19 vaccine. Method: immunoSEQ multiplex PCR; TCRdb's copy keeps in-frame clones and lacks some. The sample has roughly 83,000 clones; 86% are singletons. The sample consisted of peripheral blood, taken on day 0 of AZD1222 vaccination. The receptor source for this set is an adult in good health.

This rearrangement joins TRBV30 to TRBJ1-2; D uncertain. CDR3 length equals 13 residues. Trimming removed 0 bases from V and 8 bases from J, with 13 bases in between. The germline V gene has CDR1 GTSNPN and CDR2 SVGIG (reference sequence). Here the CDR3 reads CAWSVLTRLGYTF. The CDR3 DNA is TGTGCCTGGAGTGTACTTACACGGCTAGGCTACACCTTC.

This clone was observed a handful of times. The CDR3 region has the DNA TGTGCCTGGAGTGTTGACGGAGGCTCTGGAAACACCATATATTTT. Protein product: CAWSVDGGSGNTIYF. The chain couples TRBV30 to TRBJ1-3; D is undetermined. V was trimmed by 0 bases and J by 0 bases, leaving 9 bases between them. CDR1 is GTSNPN, CDR2 SVGIG, per germline (reference sequence). CDR3 length equals 15 residues.

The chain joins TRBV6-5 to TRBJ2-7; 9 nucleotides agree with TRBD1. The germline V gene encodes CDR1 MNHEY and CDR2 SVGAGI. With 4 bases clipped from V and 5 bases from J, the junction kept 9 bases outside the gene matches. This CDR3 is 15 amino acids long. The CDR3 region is CASSSPGTGIDEQYF. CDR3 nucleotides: TGTGCCAGCAGTTCTCCCGGGACAGGGATCGACGAGCAGTACTTC.

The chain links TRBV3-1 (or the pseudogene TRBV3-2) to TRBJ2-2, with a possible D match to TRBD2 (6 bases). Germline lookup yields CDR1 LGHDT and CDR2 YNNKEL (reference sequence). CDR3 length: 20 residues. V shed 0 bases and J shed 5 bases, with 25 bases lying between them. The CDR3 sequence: CASSQDLRRRRREGTGELFF. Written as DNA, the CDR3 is TGTGCCAGCAGCCAAGATCTTCGGAGACGTCGGCGGGAAGGGACCGGGGAGCTGTTTTTT.

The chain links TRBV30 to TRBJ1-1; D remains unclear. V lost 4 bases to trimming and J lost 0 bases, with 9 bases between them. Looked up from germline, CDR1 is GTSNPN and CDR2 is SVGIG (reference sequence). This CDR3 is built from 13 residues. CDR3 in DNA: TGTGCCTGGACGATGCAGCTGAACACTGAAGCTTTCTTT. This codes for CAWTMQLNTEAFF.

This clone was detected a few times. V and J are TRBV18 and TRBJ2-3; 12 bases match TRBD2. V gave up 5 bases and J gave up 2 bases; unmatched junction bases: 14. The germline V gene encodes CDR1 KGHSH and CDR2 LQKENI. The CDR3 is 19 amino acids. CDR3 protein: CASSSRFSGLAGNTDTQYF. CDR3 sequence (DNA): TGTGCCAGCTCATCACGTTTTAGTGGACTAGCGGGAAACACAGATACGCAGTATTTT.

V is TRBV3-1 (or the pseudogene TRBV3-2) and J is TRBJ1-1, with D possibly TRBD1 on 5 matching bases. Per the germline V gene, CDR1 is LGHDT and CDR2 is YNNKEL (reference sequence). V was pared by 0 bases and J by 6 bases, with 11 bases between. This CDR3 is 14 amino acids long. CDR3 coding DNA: TGTGCCAGCAGCCAAGAAGGGGCCCTGGCTGAAGCTTTCTTT. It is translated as CASSQEGALAEAFF.

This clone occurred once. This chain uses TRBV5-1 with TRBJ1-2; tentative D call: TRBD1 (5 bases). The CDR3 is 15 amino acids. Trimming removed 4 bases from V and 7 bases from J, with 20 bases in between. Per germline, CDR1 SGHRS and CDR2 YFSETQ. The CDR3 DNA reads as TGCGCCAGCAGCGCGACGACAGTTTGGCGGAGTGGCTACACCTTC. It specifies CASSATTVWRSGYTF.

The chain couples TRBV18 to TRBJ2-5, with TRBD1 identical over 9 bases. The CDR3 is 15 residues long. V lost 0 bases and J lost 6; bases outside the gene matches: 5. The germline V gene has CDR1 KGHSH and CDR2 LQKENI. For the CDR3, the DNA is TGTGCCAGCTCACCACCTACGGACAGGGGACAGACCCAGTACTTC. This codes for CASSPPTDRGQTQYF.

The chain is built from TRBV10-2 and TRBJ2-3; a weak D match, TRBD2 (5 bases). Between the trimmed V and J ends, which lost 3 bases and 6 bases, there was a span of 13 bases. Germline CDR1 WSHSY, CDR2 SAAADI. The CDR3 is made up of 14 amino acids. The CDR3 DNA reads TGCGCCAGCAGTGACCTACTAGTAGCGGATACGCAGTATTTT. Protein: CASSDLLVADTQYF.

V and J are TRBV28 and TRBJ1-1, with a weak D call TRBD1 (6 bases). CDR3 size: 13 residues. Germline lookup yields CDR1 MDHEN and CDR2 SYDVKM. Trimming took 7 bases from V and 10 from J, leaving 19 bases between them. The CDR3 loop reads CASNLQGNVRAFF. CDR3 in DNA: TGTGCCAGCAACCTACAGGGTAATGTCAGAGCTTTCTTT.

The CDR3 loop is CASSDRPAAGNTIYF. In DNA, the CDR3 is TGTGCCAGCAGCGACAGACCGGCGGCTGGAAACACCATATATTTT. The V gene is TRBV2, the J gene TRBJ1-3, with a tentative D call TRBD1 (5 bases). CDR1 is SNHLY and CDR2 is FYNNEI in the germline V gene. Trimming pared 6 bases from V and 2 bases from J, leaving 14 bases between. This CDR3 is 15 amino acids long.

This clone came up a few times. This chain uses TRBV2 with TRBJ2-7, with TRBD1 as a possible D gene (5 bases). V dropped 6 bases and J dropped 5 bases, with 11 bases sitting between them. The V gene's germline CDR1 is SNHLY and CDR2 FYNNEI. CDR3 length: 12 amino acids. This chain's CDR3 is CASSQGGHEQYF. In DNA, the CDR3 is TGTGCCAGCAGCCAGGGTGGTCACGAGCAGTACTTC. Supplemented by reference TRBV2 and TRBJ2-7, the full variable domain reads EPEVTQTPSHQVTQMGQEVILRCVPISNHLYFYWYRQILGQKVEFLVSFYNNEISEKSEIFDDQFSVERPDGSNFTLKIRSTKLEDSAMYFCASSQGGHEQYFGPGTRLTVT.

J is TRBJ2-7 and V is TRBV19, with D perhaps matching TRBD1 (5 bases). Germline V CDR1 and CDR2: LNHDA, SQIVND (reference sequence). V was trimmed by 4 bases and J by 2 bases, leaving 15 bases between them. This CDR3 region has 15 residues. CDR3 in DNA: TGTGCCAGTAGTACAGTGCACCCAGGGCCCTACGAGCAGTACTTC. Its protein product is CASSTVHPGPYEQYF.

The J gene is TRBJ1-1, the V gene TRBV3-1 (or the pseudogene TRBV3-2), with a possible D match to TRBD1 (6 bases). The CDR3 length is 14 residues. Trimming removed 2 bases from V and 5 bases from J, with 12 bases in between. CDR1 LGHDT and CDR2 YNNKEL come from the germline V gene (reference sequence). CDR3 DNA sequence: TGTGCCAGCAGCCAACACGGGGGCGGGACTGAAGCTTTCTTT. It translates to CASSQHGGGTEAFF.